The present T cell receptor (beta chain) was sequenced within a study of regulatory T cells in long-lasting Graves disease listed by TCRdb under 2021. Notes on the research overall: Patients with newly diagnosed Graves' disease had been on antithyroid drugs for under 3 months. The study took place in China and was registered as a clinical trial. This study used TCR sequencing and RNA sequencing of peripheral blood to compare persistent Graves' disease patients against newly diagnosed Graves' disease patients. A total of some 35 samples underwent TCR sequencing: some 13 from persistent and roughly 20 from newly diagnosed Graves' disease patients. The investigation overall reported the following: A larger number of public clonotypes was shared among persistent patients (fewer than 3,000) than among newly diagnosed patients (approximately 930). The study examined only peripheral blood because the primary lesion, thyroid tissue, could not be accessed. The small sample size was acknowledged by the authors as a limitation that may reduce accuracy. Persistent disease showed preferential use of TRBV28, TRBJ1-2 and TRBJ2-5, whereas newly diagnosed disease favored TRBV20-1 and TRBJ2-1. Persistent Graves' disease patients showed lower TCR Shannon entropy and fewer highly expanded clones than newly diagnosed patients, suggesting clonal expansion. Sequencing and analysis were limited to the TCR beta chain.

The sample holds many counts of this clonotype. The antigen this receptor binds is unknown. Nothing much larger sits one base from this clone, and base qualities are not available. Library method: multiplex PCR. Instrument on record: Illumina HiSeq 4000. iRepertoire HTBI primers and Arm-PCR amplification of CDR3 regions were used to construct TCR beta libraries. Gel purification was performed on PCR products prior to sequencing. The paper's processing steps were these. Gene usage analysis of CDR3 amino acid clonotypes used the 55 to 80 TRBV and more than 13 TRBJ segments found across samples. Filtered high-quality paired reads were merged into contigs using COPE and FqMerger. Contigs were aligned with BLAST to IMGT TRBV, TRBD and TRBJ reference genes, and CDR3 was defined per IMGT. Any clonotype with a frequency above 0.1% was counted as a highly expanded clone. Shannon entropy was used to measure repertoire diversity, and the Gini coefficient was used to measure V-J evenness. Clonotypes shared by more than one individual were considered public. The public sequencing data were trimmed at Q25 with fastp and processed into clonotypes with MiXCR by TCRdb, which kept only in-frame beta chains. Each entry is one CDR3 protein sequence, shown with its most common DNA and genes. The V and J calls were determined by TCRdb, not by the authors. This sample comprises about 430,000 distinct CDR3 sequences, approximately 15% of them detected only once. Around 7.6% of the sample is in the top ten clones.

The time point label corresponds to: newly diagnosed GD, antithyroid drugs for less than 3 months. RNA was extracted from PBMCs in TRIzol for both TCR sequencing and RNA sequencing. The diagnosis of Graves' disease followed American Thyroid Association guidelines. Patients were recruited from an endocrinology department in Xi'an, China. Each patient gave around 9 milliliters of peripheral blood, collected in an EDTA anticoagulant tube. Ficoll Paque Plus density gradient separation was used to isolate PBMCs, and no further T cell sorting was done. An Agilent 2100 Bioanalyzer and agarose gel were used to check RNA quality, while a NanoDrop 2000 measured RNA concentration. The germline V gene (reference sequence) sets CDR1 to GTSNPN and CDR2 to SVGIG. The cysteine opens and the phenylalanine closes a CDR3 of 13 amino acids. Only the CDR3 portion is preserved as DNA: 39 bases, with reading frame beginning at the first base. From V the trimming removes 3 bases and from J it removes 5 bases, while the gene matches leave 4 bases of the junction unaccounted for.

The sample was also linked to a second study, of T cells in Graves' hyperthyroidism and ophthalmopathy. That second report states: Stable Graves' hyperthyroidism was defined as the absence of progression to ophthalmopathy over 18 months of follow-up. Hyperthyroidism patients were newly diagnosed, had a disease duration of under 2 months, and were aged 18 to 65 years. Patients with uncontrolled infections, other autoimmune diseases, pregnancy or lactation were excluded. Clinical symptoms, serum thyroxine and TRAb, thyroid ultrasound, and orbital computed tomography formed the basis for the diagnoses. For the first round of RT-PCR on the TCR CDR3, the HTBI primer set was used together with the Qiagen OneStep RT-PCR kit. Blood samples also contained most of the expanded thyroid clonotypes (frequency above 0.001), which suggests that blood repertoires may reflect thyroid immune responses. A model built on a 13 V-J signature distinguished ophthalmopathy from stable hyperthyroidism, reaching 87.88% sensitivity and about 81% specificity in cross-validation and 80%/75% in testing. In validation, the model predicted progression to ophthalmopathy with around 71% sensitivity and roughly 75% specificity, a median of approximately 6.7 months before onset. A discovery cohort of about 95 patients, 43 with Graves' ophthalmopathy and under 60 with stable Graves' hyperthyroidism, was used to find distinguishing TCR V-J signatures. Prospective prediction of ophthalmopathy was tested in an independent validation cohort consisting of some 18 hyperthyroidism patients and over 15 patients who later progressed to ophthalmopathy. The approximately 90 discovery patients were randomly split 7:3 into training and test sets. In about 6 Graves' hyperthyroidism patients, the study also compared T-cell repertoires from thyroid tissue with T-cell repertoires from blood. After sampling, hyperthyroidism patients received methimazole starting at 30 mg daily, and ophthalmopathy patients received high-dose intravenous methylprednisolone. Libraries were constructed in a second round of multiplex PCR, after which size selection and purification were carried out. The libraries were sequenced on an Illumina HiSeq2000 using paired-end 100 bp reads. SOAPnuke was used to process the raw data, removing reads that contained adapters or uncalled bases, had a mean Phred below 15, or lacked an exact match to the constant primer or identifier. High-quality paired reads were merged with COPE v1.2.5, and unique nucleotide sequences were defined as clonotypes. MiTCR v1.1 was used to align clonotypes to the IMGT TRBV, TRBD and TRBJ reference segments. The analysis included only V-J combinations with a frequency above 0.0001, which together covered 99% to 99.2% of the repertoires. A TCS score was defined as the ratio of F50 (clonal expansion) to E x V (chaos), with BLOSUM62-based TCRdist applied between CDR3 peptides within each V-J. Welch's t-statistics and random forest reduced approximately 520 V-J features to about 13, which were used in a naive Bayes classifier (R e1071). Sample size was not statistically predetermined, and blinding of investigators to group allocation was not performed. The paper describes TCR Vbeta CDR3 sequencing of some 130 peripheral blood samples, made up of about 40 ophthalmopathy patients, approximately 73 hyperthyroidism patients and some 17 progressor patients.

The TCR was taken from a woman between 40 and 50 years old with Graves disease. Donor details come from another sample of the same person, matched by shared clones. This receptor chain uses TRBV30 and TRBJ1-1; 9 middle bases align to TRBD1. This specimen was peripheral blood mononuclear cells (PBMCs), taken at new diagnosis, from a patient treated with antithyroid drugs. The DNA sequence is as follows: TGTGCCTGGAGCGGACAGGGGTGGACTGAAGCTTTCTTT. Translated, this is CAWSGQGWTEAFF.